The T cell receptor beta chain under discussion was sequenced for a study of graft-versus-host responses after intestinal transplantation. Study summary: The whole recipient group had anti-thymocyte globulin induction followed by tacrolimus and steroids for roughly three years.

Trimming shortened V by 3 bases and J by 2 bases, and 10 bases separated the two germline ends. This CDR3 has 15 amino acids. Germline V gene sequence: CDR1 MNHEY, CDR2 SMNVEV (reference sequence). Regarding this clone: Antigen unknown.

Clones were sequenced by immunoSEQ multiplex PCR, and TCRdb holds only the in-frame ones, with some missing. The sample lists about 130,000 clones; around nine tenths were seen once. This clonotype was sampled from a human donor who received an intestinal transplant. The V and J genes are TRBV27 and TRBJ2-2; no clear D. The sequenced sample was unstimulated CD4+ T cells sorted from spleen or lymph node cells, obtained before intestinal transplant. CDR3 sequence: CASSFGWGNTGELFF. The CDR3 bases are TGTGCCAGCAGTTTTGGCTGGGGAAACACCGGGGAGCTGTTTTTT.